This TCR beta chain was retrieved from a study of T cell repertoires in cytomegalovirus infection. The wider study: Signatures in public TCR beta sequences pointed to both CMV infection and matching HLA type.

Each CDR3 protein gets one entry after TCRdb re-called the reads with MiXCR. The table includes about 210,000 distinct CDR3 sequences, 6.5% detected once. The CDR3 has 16 residues. Germline CDR1 SGHTA, CDR2 FQGNSA. Trimming at V came to 1 base and at J to 4 bases, leaving 7 bases not matched to a gene. This clonotype has a count of ten or more. Its antigen is not known. Broader study findings: Based on cumulative public TCR beta family frequency, carriers of CMV plus the relevant HLA were identified. Across the ex vivo response, the dominant clonotypes were HLA-C-restricted CMV-specific TCR beta clonotypes.

What was sequenced was PBMCs. The sequence derives from a human donor in good health (CMV status not recorded). Some clones in this sample may be carry-over from other donors' samples. The chain employs TRBV7-2 and TRBJ2-3, with 8 bases lining up with TRBD2. For the CDR3, the DNA is TGTGCCAGCAGCTTAGAACGGGGGGGCTTACCAGATACGCAGTATTTT. Its translation: CASSLERGGLPDTQYF.